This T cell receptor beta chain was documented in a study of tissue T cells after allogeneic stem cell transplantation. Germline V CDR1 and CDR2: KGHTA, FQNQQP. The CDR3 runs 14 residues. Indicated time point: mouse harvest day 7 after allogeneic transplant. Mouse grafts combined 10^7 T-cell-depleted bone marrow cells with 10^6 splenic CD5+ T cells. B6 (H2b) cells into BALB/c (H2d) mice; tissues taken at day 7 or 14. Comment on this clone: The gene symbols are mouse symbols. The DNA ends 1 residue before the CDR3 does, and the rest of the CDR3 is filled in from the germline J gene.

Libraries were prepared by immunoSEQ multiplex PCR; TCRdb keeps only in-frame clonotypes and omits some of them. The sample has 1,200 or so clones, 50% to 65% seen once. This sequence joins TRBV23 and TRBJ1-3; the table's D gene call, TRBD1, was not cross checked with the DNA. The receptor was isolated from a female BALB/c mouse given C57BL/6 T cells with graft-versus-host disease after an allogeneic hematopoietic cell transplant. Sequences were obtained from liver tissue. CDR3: CSSSQDSTGNTLYF. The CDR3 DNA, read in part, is TGCTCCAGCAGTCAAGACAGTACTGGAAATACGCTCTAT. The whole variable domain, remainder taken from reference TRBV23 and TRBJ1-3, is DAAVTQKPRYLIKMKGQEAEMKCIPEKGHTAVFWYQQKQSKELKFLIYFQNQQPLDQIDMVKERFSAVCPSSSLCSLGIRTCEAEDSALYLCSSSQDSTGNTLYFGEGSRLIVV.